One and the same sample provided the 31 T cell receptor beta chains below, sequenced in a study of blood T cells in healthy people across ages. A second PCR, run for roughly 7 to 11 cycles, used a sample-barcoded 5' primer plus a J-beta primer mix. TCRdb re-called the 5' RACE reads with MiXCR, one entry per CDR3 protein. The table includes around 620,000 distinct CDR3 sequences, 27% detected once. Specimen: blood. Every receptor here comes from a woman between 65 and 79 years old in good health.

The rearrangement uses TRBV7-2 and TRBJ2-1; TRBD1 or TRBD2 may be the D gene (5 bases each). This CDR3 spans 13 amino acids. Between the trimmed V and J ends, which lost 0 bases and 7 bases, there was a span of 7 bases. Germline-derived CDR1 and CDR2 are SGHTA and FQGNSA. The CDR3 region has the DNA TGTGCCAGCAGCTTAGCGGGGGTTAATGAGCAGTTCTTC. Its protein is CASSLAGVNEQFF. Full variable domain (outside the CDR3, taken from reference TRBV7-2 and TRBJ2-1): GAGVSQSPSNKVTEKGKDVELRCDPISGHTALYWYRQSLGQGLEFLIYFQGNSAPDKSGLPSDRFSAERTGGSVSTLTIQRTQQEDSAVYLCASSLAGVNEQFFGPGTRLTVL.

This rearrangement joins TRBV7-2 to TRBJ1-1; D is possibly TRBD1 (6 bases). This CDR3 region has 15 residues. V shed 0 bases and J shed 3 bases, with 11 bases lying between them. CDR1 is SGHTA, CDR2 FQGNSA, per germline. In DNA form, the CDR3 reads TGTGCCAGCAGCTTAGCGCCAGGGGCGTACACTGAAGCTTTCTTT. Its protein is CASSLAPGAYTEAFF.

This clonotype has only a few counts. The CDR3 nucleotides read TGTGCCAGCAGACTATCTAGCGGGGGTTACAATGAGCAGTTCTTC. Its protein is CASRLSSGGYNEQFF. The chain combines TRBV12-3 or TRBV12-4 with TRBJ2-1; the match to TRBD2 covers 10 bases. The V segment lost 6 bases and the J segment 4 bases; nucleotides outside the gene matches: 6. This CDR3 has 15 residues.

On this clonotype itself: This CDR3 fails to terminate in the conserved phenylalanine or tryptophan, so it likely reflects a read error. The limits of the CDR3 on the DNA are not certain, so only TCRdb's listed CDR3 is given. This chain links TRBV21-1 with TRBJ1-4; the D call of TRBD1 is as the table states it, not checked on the DNA. TRBV21-1 is marked as a pseudogene. The CDR3 is made up of 12 amino acids, end residues included. The CDR3 region is CAMPTGDEKLFL.

The V and J genes are TRBV20-1 and TRBJ2-5, with a possible D match to TRBD2 (6 bases). Germline V CDR1 and CDR2: DFQATT, SNEGSKA (reference sequence). Trimming pared 6 bases from V and 7 bases from J, leaving 24 bases between. The CDR3 sequence is 15 residues long. CDR3 in DNA: TGCAGTGCGACTTTTCCGGGACTGTTGATGGCGACCCAGTACTTC. Protein product: CSATFPGLLMATQYF.

The J gene is TRBJ2-7, the V gene TRBV24-1, with D perhaps matching TRBD2 (5 bases). Germline V gene data show CDR1 as KGHDR and CDR2 as SFDVKD. The germline V and J ends were trimmed by 4 bases and 6 bases, with 15 bases remaining between them. The CDR3 contains 14 residues. Here the CDR3 DNA reads TGTGCCACCAGTGACCCTGGACTGAACGTCGAGCAGTACTTC. Protein sequence: CATSDPGLNVEQYF.

The V and J genes are TRBV5-1 and TRBJ1-6; no firm D call. The ends were cut back, 2 bases at V and 8 bases at J, with 14 bases in the middle. CDR1 is SGHRS and CDR2 is YFSETQ in the germline V gene. The CDR3 sequence is 15 residues long. The CDR3 DNA sequence: TGCGCCAGCAGCTTTAACTGGGCGGAGGATTCACCCCTCCACTTT. Translated, it gives CASSFNWAEDSPLHF.

The sample holds a few counts of this clonotype. The chain carries TRBV11-2 and TRBJ2-2; 9 nucleotides agree with TRBD2. The CDR3 sequence is 14 residues long. Germline V lookup: CDR1 SGHAT, CDR2 FQNNGV. V lost 6 bases, J lost 2 bases, and 1 base stayed unmatched. CDR3 DNA sequence: TGTGCCAGCAGAGCGGGGGGTAACACCGGGGAGCTGTTTTTT. Encoded protein: CASRAGGNTGELFF.

The CDR3 loop is CASKDSGANVLTF. The CDR3 DNA sequence: TGCGCCAGCAAGGACTCTGGGGCCAACGTCCTGACTTTC. This rearrangement joins TRBV5-1 to TRBJ2-6, with D hard to call. Germline V gene lookup returns CDR1 SGHRS and CDR2 YFSETQ. This CDR3 is built from 13 residues. Trimming pared 6 bases from V and 0 bases from J, leaving 4 bases between.

This clonotype was counted a few times. J is TRBJ1-4 and V is TRBV20-1; possible D gene TRBD1, 5 bases. Between the trimmed V and J ends, which lost 2 bases and 10 bases, there was a span of 20 bases. Germline lookup yields CDR1 DFQATT and CDR2 SNEGSKA (reference sequence). The CDR3 loop spans 15 amino acids. The CDR3 DNA follows: TGCAGTGCTAGATGGGACGACCGGGGATATGGAAAACTGTTTTTT. This sequence encodes CSARWDDRGYGKLFF.

The chain is built from TRBV12-3 or TRBV12-4 and TRBJ2-5; no clear D. The J call may be mistaken, given a closer DNA end match to TRBJ2-1. CDR3 length: 14 residues. The CDR3 reads CASSSSLKGNEQFF. As DNA, the CDR3 is TGTGCCAGCAGTTCCTCACTTAAGGGTAATGAGCAGTTCTTC.

The rearrangement uses TRBV7-3 and TRBJ2-3; 11 nucleotides line up with TRBD1. Germline V lookup: CDR1 SGHTA, CDR2 FQGTGA. This CDR3 has 16 residues. The V gene end was trimmed by 6 bases and the J gene end by 5 bases; junction bases not matched to a gene: 10. The CDR3 DNA reads TGTGCCAGCAGAATGCTCGGACAGGGGGCTTTAGATACGCAGTATTTT. Amino acid sequence: CASRMLGQGALDTQYF. The variable domain in full, with the rest retrieved from reference TRBV7-3 and TRBJ2-3, is GAGVSQTPSNKVTEKGKYVELRCDPISGHTALYWYRQSLGQGPEFLIYFQGTGAADDSGLPNDRFFAVRPEGSVSTLKIQRTERGDSAVYLCASRMLGQGALDTQYFGPGTRLTVL.

The gene calls are TRBV7-2 and TRBJ2-3, with 7 bases aligning to TRBD2. Germline V gives CDR1 SGHTA, CDR2 FQGNSA. The CDR3 length is 16 residues. Trimming at V came to 4 bases and at J to 2 bases, leaving 9 bases not matched to a gene. The CDR3, as DNA: TGTGCCAGCAGCTCCGGCGGGGGACTACTCACAGATACGCAGTATTTT. Translated: CASSSGGGLLTDTQYF.

This clonotype was counted a few times. The gene calls are TRBV21-1 and TRBJ2-1; TRBD2 is the table's D call and was not checked against the DNA. TRBV21-1 represents a pseudogene. The CDR3 is 16 residues long. CDR3 sequence (DNA): TGTGCCAGCAGCAAAATATTAGCGGAGACCTACAATGAGCAGTTCTTC. This translates into CASSKILAETYNEQFF.

This sequence joins TRBV4-3 and TRBJ2-5; D uncertain. From germline, CDR1 is LGHNA and CDR2 YSLEER. This CDR3 is 16 amino acids long. Trimming shortened V by 4 bases and J by 0 bases, and 15 bases separated the two germline ends. The CDR3 region has the DNA TGCGCCAGCAGCCCTACCAGGAACACGTACCAAGAGACCCAGTACTTC. It encodes CASSPTRNTYQETQYF.

The genes are TRBV10-3 and TRBJ2-1; 8 positions match TRBD1. V was pared by 6 bases and J by 1 base, with 5 bases of the junction left unmatched. Germline CDR1 reads ENHRY; CDR2 reads SYGVKD. This CDR3 has 15 amino acids. The CDR3 region is CAIRQGGVSYNEQFF. The CDR3 DNA follows: TGTGCCATCAGACAGGGGGGCGTATCCTACAATGAGCAGTTCTTC.

This clonotype was counted many times. This rearrangement joins TRBV27 to TRBJ1-6; D gene unclear. The CDR3 is made up of 14 amino acids. The V end lost 3 bases, the J end lost 4 bases, and 7 bases lay between the germline ends. CDR1 and CDR2 (germline): MNHEY, SMNVEV (reference sequence). The CDR3 DNA sequence: TGTGCCAGCAGTTTGTCGAATTATAATTCACCCCTCCACTTT. Its translation: CASSLSNYNSPLHF.

This clonotype turned up a few times. The chain is built from TRBV20-1 and TRBJ2-5, with 14 bases identical to TRBD2. The CDR3 contains 16 residues. Germline lookup yields CDR1 DFQATT and CDR2 SNEGSKA (reference sequence). V lost 4 bases, J lost 3 bases, and 7 bases stayed unmatched. The CDR3 region has the DNA TGCAGTGCTACCTTGACTAGCGGGGGGGGAAAAGAGACCCAGTACTTC. Its translation: CSATLTSGGGKETQYF.

This clonotype occurred a few times. V is TRBV11-1 and J is TRBJ2-5, with 8 bases matching TRBD2. With 4 bases clipped from V and 5 bases from J, the junction kept 12 bases outside the gene matches. CDR1 and CDR2 from the germline V gene are SGHAT and FQDESV (reference sequence). CDR3 length equals 16 residues. The CDR3 region is CASSSPLRGGRETQYF. For the CDR3, the DNA is TGTGCCAGCAGCTCACCTCTCCGGGGGGGCAGGGAGACCCAGTACTTC.

This clonotype was counted a few times. The chain links TRBV4-3 to TRBJ1-2; D perhaps matches TRBD1 (6 bases). The CDR3 totals 15 residues. The germline V and J ends were trimmed by 0 bases and 6 bases, with 14 bases remaining between them. Looked up from germline, CDR1 is LGHNA and CDR2 is YSLEER. CDR3 residues: CASSQDTGKEDGYTF. CDR3 coding DNA: TGCGCCAGCAGCCAAGATACAGGGAAGGAGGATGGCTACACCTTC.

This clonotype was counted only a few times. The chain uses TRBV27 and TRBJ1-4, with D tentatively TRBD1 (5 bases). CDR1 MNHEY and CDR2 SMNVEV come from the germline V gene (reference sequence). CDR3 length equals 11 residues. V lost 7 bases to trimming and J lost 11 bases, with 11 bases between them. The CDR3 DNA is TGTGCCAGCACCAGAGACAGTAAACTGTTTTTT. Translation: CASTRDSKLFF.

The gene calls are TRBV7-9 and TRBJ1-1; D is uncertain. Between the trimmed V and J ends, which lost 4 bases and 4 bases, there was a span of 22 bases. The germline V gene has CDR1 SEHNR and CDR2 FQNEAQ (reference sequence). The CDR3 extends over 17 amino acids. This CDR3 reads CASSSPSRARGATEAFF. In nucleotides, the CDR3 is TGTGCCAGCAGCTCCCCCAGTAGGGCACGAGGCGCCACTGAAGCTTTCTTT.

J is TRBJ2-3 and V is TRBV9, with 9 bases that match TRBD2. Germline V gives CDR1 SGDLS, CDR2 YYNGEE. This CDR3 contains 16 residues. J was trimmed by 4 bases and V by 0 bases; bases with no gene match: 6. CDR3 region: CASSVGNSGGADTQYF. The CDR3 nucleotides read TGTGCCAGCAGCGTAGGAAATAGCGGGGGCGCAGATACGCAGTATTTT.

The sample holds a few counts of this clonotype. The chain uses TRBV7-7 and TRBJ2-1; the match to TRBD2 covers 8 bases. The CDR3 extends over 15 amino acids. Germline assignment: CDR1 SSHAT and CDR2 FNYEAQ (reference sequence). V was clipped by 4 bases and J by 9 bases; unmatched bases: 11. CDR3 region: CASSSVAGRWSEQFF. Written as DNA, the CDR3 is TGTGCCAGCAGCTCCGTAGCGGGGCGTTGGAGTGAGCAGTTCTTC. The complete variable domain, with remaining parts taken from reference TRBV7-7 and TRBJ2-1, reads GAGVSQSPRYKVTKRGQDVTLRCDPISSHATLYWYQQALGQGPEFLTYFNYEAQPDKSGLPSDRFSAERPEGSISTLTIQRTEQRDSAMYRCASSSVAGRWSEQFFGPGTRLTVL.

For the CDR3, the DNA is TGTGCCAGCAGTTTGCAATTATGGGGTACTGAAGCTTTCTTT. It codes for CASSLQLWGTEAFF. This chain connects TRBV12-3 or TRBV12-4 to TRBJ1-1; D is ambiguous. Trimming pared 3 bases from V and 5 bases from J, leaving 13 bases between. CDR3 size: 14 residues.

The J gene is TRBJ2-5, the V gene TRBV6-8; D is perhaps TRBD2 (5 bases). With 7 bases removed from V and 5 bases from J, the gap between germline ends came to 8 bases. The CDR3 runs to 11 residues. Germline lookup yields CDR1 MNHGY and CDR2 SAAAGT. CDR3 protein: CASKLVETQYF. The CDR3 DNA follows: TGTGCCAGCAAACTAGTGGAGACCCAGTACTTC.

V usage is TRBV15 and J usage is TRBJ2-1; 7 nucleotides match TRBD2. Matching the DNA end better, TRBJ2-7 makes the J call doubtful. This CDR3 contains 16 residues. Looked up from germline, CDR1 is LNHNV and CDR2 is YYDKDF (reference sequence). The CDR3 coding sequence is TGTGCCACCAGCAGAGGGCTTAGCGGGCTTTCCTACGAGCAGTACTTC. Its translation: CATSRGLSGLSYEQYF.

This clonotype was counted ten times or more. The V gene is TRBV20-1, the J gene TRBJ2-7, with 7 nucleotides matching TRBD2. Germline V gene sequence: CDR1 DFQATT, CDR2 SNEGSKA (reference sequence). Trimming cost V 2 bases and J 4 bases; bases outside gene matches: 5. The CDR3 loop spans 13 amino acids. The CDR3 nucleotides are TGCAGTGCTAGATTTTCTAGCGGTTACGAGCAGTACTTC. Amino acids: CSARFSSGYEQYF.

In its sample, this clonotype was seen a few times. The rearrangement joins TRBV7-2 to TRBJ2-4; TRBD2 agrees at 11 bases. The V gene end was trimmed by 5 bases and the J gene end by 0 bases; junction bases not matched to a gene: 3. This CDR3 region has 16 residues. Germline lookup yields CDR1 SGHTA and CDR2 FQGNSA. Written as DNA, the CDR3 is TGTGCCAGCAGCCGTAGCGGGGGGGCAGCCAAAAACATTCAGTACTTC. Encoded protein: CASSRSGGAAKNIQYF. Drawing the rest from reference TRBV7-2 and TRBJ2-4, the complete variable domain is GAGVSQSPSNKVTEKGKDVELRCDPISGHTALYWYRQSLGQGLEFLIYFQGNSAPDKSGLPSDRFSAERTGGSVSTLTIQRTQQEDSAVYLCASSRSGGAAKNIQYFGAGTRLSVL.

DNA of the CDR3: TGTGCCAGCAGTCGTAAAACAGGGATTGTGGATGGCTACACCTTC. Protein: CASSRKTGIVDGYTF. The chain uses TRBV27 and TRBJ1-2; tentative D call: TRBD1 (6 bases). Between the trimmed V and J ends, which lost 5 bases and 6 bases, there was a span of 19 bases. Germline CDR1 and CDR2: MNHEY and SMNVEV (reference sequence). This CDR3 region has 15 residues.

The chain recombines TRBV10-3 with TRBJ2-3; 10 nucleotides match TRBD2. Looked up from germline, CDR1 is ENHRY and CDR2 is SYGVKD. The CDR3 runs 15 residues. V dropped 7 bases and J dropped 3; count of bases not matched to a gene: 7. The CDR3 sequence: CAIKISGGATDTQYF. CDR3 bases: TGTGCCATCAAAATAAGCGGGGGGGCAACAGATACGCAGTATTTT.